This T cell receptor (beta chain) appears in the sequencing data of a study of cytomegalovirus exposure and HLA in healthy donors. Across the whole study: The 95 million to 120 million unique TCR beta sequences, from 150 million to 200 million T cells, were found by an earlier analysis.

This CDR3 has 14 amino acids. The germline V gene has CDR1 MDHEN and CDR2 SYDVKM. Trimming took 2 bases from V and 1 from J, leaving 8 bases between them. PCR was performed using 60 Vbeta and 13 Jbeta primers. Data came from immunoSEQ multiplex PCR; TCRdb stores just in-frame clones and leaves some out. This table holds over 100,000 clones, approximately 60% found once. Comment on this clone: The target antigen is unknown.

Study-level findings and limits: DRB1 had the most TCR associations and HLA-C the fewest, a later analysis found, with rates varying by HLA locus.

Sequencing was carried out using PBMCs. The rearrangement links TRBV28 to TRBJ1-1; D is perhaps TRBD1 (5 bases). The receptor comes from a woman in her thirties in good health and CMV-seronegative. CDR3 sequence: CASSLVGANTEAFF. Written as DNA, the CDR3 is TGTGCCAGCAGTTTAGTAGGGGCGAACACTGAAGCTTTCTTT.